This TCR beta chain was identified during a study of metastatic and nonmetastatic thyroid tumors. TCRdb re-called the PCR reads with MiXCR. The sample shows about 30,000 clones, 20% to 25% of them seen only once. V lost 2 bases and J 4 bases, leaving 5 bases between the germline ends. Germline V lookup: CDR1 LNHDA, CDR2 SQIVND (reference sequence). CDR3 length equals 13 residues. Study-wide results and caveats: Malignant tumors reportedly showed significantly higher TCR beta diversity than benign nodules in both blood and tumor.

This clone was picked up a small number of times. Its specificity is unknown. Thyroid surgery was preceded by no treatment in any patient. The sequencing sample was made of blood. V usage is TRBV19 and J usage is TRBJ2-2; D is ambiguous. This TCR was recovered from a female donor with papillary thyroid cancer or a benign thyroid nodule (not recorded which). Some clones in this sample may be carry-over from other donors' samples. DNA for the CDR3: TGTGCCAGTAGTATACCTGTCACCGGGGAGCTGTTTTTT. This gives the protein CASSIPVTGELFF.